Each of the 16 T cell receptor beta chains below was sequenced from the same sample in a study of shared clonotypes between healthy human individuals. Sequenced by immunoSEQ multiplex PCR; TCRdb stores in-frame clones only, minus some. The data contain 1.4 million to 1.5 million clones, roughly 96% of them singletons. Source material: naive CD4+ T cells sorted from blood. Noted subset: CD45RA+ positively selected. These receptors all come from a man aged 25-45 years in good health.

The chain combines TRBV5-8 with TRBJ1-5, with D tentatively TRBD1 (5 bases). In germline, CDR1 is SGHTS, CDR2 YDEGEE. V was trimmed by 2 bases and J by 2 bases, leaving 11 bases between them. The CDR3 sequence is 15 residues long. CDR3 coding DNA: TGTGCCAGCAGCTTACTGGGGCTGGGCAATCAGCCCCAGCATTTT. Translated, it gives CASSLLGLGNQPQHF.

The rearrangement links TRBV5-1 to TRBJ2-3; 9 nucleotides line up with TRBD2. This CDR3 spans 17 amino acids. The V segment lost 4 bases and the J segment 2 bases; nucleotides outside the gene matches: 11. Germline CDR1 is SGHRS and CDR2 is YFSETQ. CDR3 amino acids: CASSPPSLAGSTDTQYF. The CDR3 nucleotides read TGCGCCAGCAGCCCCCCTAGTCTAGCGGGATCCACAGATACGCAGTATTTT.

For this clone: This sample includes further DNA sequences coding for the same CDR3. The chain combines TRBV5-4 with TRBJ2-7, with 7 bases that match TRBD2. In germline, CDR1 is SGHNT, CDR2 YYREEE (reference sequence). CDR3 length: 15 amino acids. With V trimmed by 0 bases and J by 0 bases, 3 bases remained unmatched. CDR3 nucleotide sequence: TGTGCCAGCAGCTTGGCCGGCGGGAGCTCCTACGAGCAGTACTTC. It encodes CASSLAGGSSYEQYF.

The chain joins TRBV29-1 to TRBJ2-1; the match to TRBD1 covers 8 bases. The V and J ends lost 7 bases and 7 bases, in that order; junction bases with no gene match: 6. Germline CDR1 SQVTM, CDR2 ANQGSEA. The CDR3 is 12 residues long. The CDR3 sequence: CSARTGRNEQFF. CDR3 nucleotides: TGCAGCGCCCGGACAGGGCGTAATGAGCAGTTCTTC.

The J gene is TRBJ1-5, the V gene TRBV19, with a possible D match to TRBD1 (5 bases). The V gene's germline CDR1 is LNHDA and CDR2 SQIVND (reference sequence). Trimming stripped 3 bases from V and 1 base from J, with 13 bases between. The CDR3 extends over 16 amino acids. The CDR3 region is CASSIIGEGSNQPQHF. Here the CDR3 DNA reads TGTGCCAGTAGTATTATAGGGGAAGGGAGCAATCAGCCCCAGCATTTT.

The V gene is TRBV9, the J gene TRBJ2-5; 12 bases map to TRBD2. V trimming: 4 bases; J trimming: 4 bases; junction bases outside the gene matches: 5. The V gene's germline CDR1 is SGDLS and CDR2 YYNGEE. The CDR3 length is 15 residues. CDR3 sequence (DNA): TGTGCCAGCAGCATTACTAGCGGGAGGAGAGAGACCCAGTACTTC. Translating gives CASSITSGRRETQYF.

V usage is TRBV19 and J usage is TRBJ2-7, with TRBD1 identical over 9 bases. Trimming at V came to 5 bases and at J to 4 bases, leaving 9 bases not matched to a gene. The CDR3 spans 15 residues. CDR1 is LNHDA, CDR2 SQIVND, per germline (reference sequence). The CDR3 DNA follows: TGTGCCAGTAGTCCTCGTGACAGGGGGGGATACGAGCAGTACTTC. This codes for CASSPRDRGGYEQYF.

The V call is TRBV12-5, the J call TRBJ2-1; D remains unclear. The CDR3 contains 11 residues. Germline values: CDR1 LGHNT, CDR2 FRNRAP. Trimming pared 5 bases from V and 12 bases from J, leaving 11 bases between. The CDR3 here is CASGLGWGQFF. DNA for the CDR3: TGTGCTAGTGGTCTTGGCTGGGGGCAGTTCTTC.

The chain combines TRBV28 with TRBJ2-3; D might be TRBD2 (6 bases). From germline, CDR1 is MDHEN and CDR2 SYDVKM. The CDR3 runs 14 residues. Trimming removed 10 bases from V and 1 base from J, with 15 bases in between. DNA for the CDR3: TGTGCCACCTCCAGTTCGGGAGGCACAGATACGCAGTATTTT. As protein: CATSSSGGTDTQYF.

The chain recombines TRBV5-8 with TRBJ2-5; 7 positions agree with TRBD1. The ends lost 2 bases at V and 3 bases at J; junction bases unmatched: 7. Germline CDR1 reads SGHTS; CDR2 reads YDEGEE. CDR3 length: 15 amino acids. Written as DNA, the CDR3 is TGTGCCAGCAGCTTACAGGGGCGCAGGGAAGAGACCCAGTACTTC. Its protein product is CASSLQGRREETQYF. Together with reference TRBV5-8 and TRBJ2-5, the CDR3 gives the full variable domain: EAGVTQSPTHLIKTRGQQATLRCSPISGHTSVYWYQQALGLGLQFLLWYDEGEERNRGNFPPRFSGRQFPNYSSELNVNALELEDSALYLCASSLQGRREETQYFGPGTRLLVL.

This clone has only one observation. J is TRBJ1-2 and V is TRBV11-2, with D perhaps TRBD1 (6 bases). Germline V gene lookup returns CDR1 SGHAT and CDR2 FQNNGV. The CDR3 is 14 residues long. V lost 5 bases and J 14 bases, leaving 24 bases between the germline ends. CDR3 sequence: CASSPKRTARSGTF. CDR3 DNA sequence: TGTGCCAGCAGCCCAAAACGGACAGCGAGGTCGGGTACCTTC.

The V and J genes are TRBV2 and TRBJ1-2; D not certain. V was clipped by 2 bases and J by 1 base, with 14 bases between them. The CDR3 contains 16 residues. Germline lookup yields CDR1 SNHLY and CDR2 FYNNEI. In DNA, the CDR3 is TGTGCCAGCAGTGAAAGTGCAGGTGGGCTTAACTATGGCTACACCTTC. It encodes CASSESAGGLNYGYTF.

The chain is built from TRBV5-1 and TRBJ2-2; D may be TRBD1 (5 bases). CDR3 length: 16 residues. The V end was cut by 1 base, the J end by 4 bases, with 14 bases between. Germline CDR1 reads SGHRS; CDR2 reads YFSETQ. CDR3 in DNA: TGCGCCAGCAGCTTGTCCTCCAGGGTTGGCACCGGGGAGCTGTTTTTT. Residues: CASSLSSRVGTGELFF.

The chain links TRBV29-1 to TRBJ1-1; unclear D gene. The CDR3 is made up of 10 amino acids. V dropped 7 bases and J dropped 6 bases, with 9 bases sitting between them. Per the germline V gene, CDR1 is SQVTM and CDR2 is ANQGSEA. The CDR3 region is CSARAAEAFF. The CDR3 region has the DNA TGCAGCGCCCGAGCAGCTGAAGCTTTCTTT. Filled out from reference TRBV29-1 and TRBJ1-1, the complete variable domain reads SAVISQKPSRDICQRGTSLTIQCQVDSQVTMMFWYRQQPGQSLTLIATANQGSEATYESGFVIDKFPISRPNLTFSTLTVSNMSPEDSSIYLCSARAAEAFFGQGTRLTVV.

The chain has TRBV9 and TRBJ2-7; D is undetermined. The V end was cut by 3 bases, the J end by 6 bases, with 19 bases between. The germline CDR1 and CDR2 sequences are SGDLS and YYNGEE. The CDR3 runs 15 residues. The CDR3 region is CASSAHPDRLGEQYF. CDR3 coding DNA: TGTGCCAGCAGCGCACACCCCGATAGATTGGGCGAGCAGTACTTC.

This clone was observed a single time. The chain has TRBV5-5 and TRBJ2-2, with D unclear. The V end lost 0 bases, the J end lost 0 bases, and 6 bases lay between the germline ends. Germline lookup yields CDR1 SGHKS and CDR2 YYEKEE (reference sequence). This CDR3 has 15 amino acids. This CDR3 reads CASSLVQTNTGELFF. The CDR3 region has the DNA TGTGCCAGCAGCTTGGTACAGACGAACACCGGGGAGCTGTTTTTT.